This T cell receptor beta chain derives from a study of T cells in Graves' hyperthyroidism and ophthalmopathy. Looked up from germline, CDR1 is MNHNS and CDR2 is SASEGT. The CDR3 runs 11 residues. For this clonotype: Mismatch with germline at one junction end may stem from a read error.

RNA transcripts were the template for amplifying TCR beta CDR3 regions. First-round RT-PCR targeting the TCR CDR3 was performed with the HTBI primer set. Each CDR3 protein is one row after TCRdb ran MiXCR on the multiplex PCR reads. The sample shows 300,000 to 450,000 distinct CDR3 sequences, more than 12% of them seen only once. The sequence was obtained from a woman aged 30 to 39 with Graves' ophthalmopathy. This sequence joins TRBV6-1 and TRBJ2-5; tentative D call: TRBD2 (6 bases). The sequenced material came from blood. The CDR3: CPGCGEETQYF. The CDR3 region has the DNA TGCCCGGGGTGCGGGGAAGAGACCCAGTACTTC.